Given below is one T cell receptor beta chain in context. Germline and junction disagree at one end, which may indicate a read error. CDR3 length: 14 amino acids. Germline V gene data show CDR1 as SGHKS and CDR2 as YYEKEE (reference sequence). This entry is derived from a study of blood T cells in healthy people across ages. Then a second PCR, running about 7 to 11 cycles, was carried out with a sample-barcoded 5' primer and a J-beta primer mix. All samples gave at least 2.5 million CDR3-containing paired-end reads. A single record per CDR3 protein comes from TCRdb applying MiXCR to the 5' RACE reads. The sample contains 1,800,000 or so distinct CDR3 sequences, 39% of which appear only once.

This chain uses TRBV5-5 with TRBJ1-2; D perhaps matches TRBD1 (5 bases). The receptor comes from a human donor in good health. The sequencing sample was made of blood. The CDR3 DNA follows: TGTGCCAGCAGCTTGAACGAGGACAAATGGGGCTACAACTTC. It codes for CASSLNEDKWGYNF.